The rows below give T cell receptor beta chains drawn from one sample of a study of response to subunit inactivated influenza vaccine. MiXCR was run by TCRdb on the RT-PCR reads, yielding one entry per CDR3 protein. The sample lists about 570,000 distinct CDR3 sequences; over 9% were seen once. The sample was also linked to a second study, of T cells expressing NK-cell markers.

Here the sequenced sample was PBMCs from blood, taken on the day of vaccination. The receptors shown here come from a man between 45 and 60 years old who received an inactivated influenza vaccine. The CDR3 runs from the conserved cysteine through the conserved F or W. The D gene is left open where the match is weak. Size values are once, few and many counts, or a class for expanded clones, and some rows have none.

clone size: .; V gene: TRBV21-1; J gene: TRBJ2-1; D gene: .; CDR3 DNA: TGTGCCAATCCAAAAAAGACCCAAAATCTCAATGAGCAGTTCTTC; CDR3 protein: CANPKKTQNLNEQFF
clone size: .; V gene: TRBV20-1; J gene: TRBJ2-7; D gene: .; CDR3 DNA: TGCAGTGCTAGAGATCGGGCGGACGAGCAGTACTTC; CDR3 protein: CSARDRADEQYF
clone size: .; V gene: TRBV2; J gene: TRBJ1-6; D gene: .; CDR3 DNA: TGTGCCAGCTTTGTAAGTCAAGTTAATTCACCCCTCCACTTT; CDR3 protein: CASFVSQVNSPLHF
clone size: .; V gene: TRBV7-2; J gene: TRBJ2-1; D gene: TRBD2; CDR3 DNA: TGTGCCAGCAGCTACTGGACTAGCGTTCCATACAATGAGCAGTTCTTC; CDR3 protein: CASSYWTSVPYNEQFF
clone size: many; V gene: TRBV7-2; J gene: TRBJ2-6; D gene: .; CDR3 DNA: TGTGCCAGCAGCAGGGGCTCTGGGGCCAACGTCCTGACTTTC; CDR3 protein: CASSRGSGANVLTF
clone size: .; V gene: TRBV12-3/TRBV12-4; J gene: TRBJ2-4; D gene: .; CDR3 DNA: TGTGCCAGCAGCGACCGGGGTTCCAAAAACATTCAGTACTTC; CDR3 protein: CASSDRGSKNIQYF
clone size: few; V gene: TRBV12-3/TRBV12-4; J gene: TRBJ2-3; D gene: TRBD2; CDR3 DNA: TGTGCCAGCAGTTTTAGCGGGGGGGCCCAAGATACGCAGTATTTT; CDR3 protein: CASSFSGGAQDTQYF
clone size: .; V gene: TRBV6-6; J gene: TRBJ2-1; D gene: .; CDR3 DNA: TGTGCCAGCAGCCGCGGAGCCTACAATGAGCAGTTCTTC; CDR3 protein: CASSRGAYNEQFF
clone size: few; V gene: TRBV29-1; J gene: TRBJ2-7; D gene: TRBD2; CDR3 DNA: TGCAGCGTTGAAACTAGCGGGAGAAATATTAACGAGCAGTACTTC; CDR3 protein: CSVETSGRNINEQYF
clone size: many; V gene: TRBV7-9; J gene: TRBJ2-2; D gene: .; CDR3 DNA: TGTGCCAGCAGCCCCGGCACATCCACCGGGGAGCTGTTTTTT; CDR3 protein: CASSPGTSTGELFF
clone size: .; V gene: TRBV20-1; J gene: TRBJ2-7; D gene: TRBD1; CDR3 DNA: TGCAGTGCTAGGGCGATCCGGGACAGGGGAAGCGAGCAGTACTTC; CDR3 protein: CSARAIRDRGSEQYF
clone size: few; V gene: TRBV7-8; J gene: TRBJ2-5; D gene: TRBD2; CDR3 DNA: TGTGCCAGCAGCCTTCCTGGACTAGCGGGAGGTGAGACCCAGTACTTC; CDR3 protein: CASSLPGLAGGETQYF
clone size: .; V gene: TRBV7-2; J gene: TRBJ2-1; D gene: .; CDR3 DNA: TGTGCCAGCAGCTTGAGAAGCGCCTACTACAATGAGCAGTTCTTC; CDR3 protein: CASSLRSAYYNEQFF
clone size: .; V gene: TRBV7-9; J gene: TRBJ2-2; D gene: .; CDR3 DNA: TGTGCCCCCCGCCCGGGAAACACCGGGGAGCTGTTTTTT; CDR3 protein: CAPRPGNTGELFF
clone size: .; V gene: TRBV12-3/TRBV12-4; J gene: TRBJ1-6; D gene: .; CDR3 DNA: TGTGCCAGCAGGACCCCAGGTTCACCCCTCCACTTT; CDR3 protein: CASRTPGSPLHF
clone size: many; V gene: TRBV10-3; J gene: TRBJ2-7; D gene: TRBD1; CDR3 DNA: TGTGCCATCAGTGAGTCAGAGGACAGGCCAGGGTACTTC; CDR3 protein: CAISESEDRPGYF
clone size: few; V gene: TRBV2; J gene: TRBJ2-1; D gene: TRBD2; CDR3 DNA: TGTGCCAGCAGTGAAAGGGCTAGCGGGATCTACAATGAGCAGTTCTTC; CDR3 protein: CASSERASGIYNEQFF
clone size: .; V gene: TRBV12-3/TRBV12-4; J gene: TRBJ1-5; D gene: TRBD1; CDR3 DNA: TGTGCCAGCAGTACGACAGGGGGCGAGGGCAATCAGCCCCAGCATTTT; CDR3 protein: CASSTTGGEGNQPQHF
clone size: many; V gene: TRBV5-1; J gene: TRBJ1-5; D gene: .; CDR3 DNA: TGCGCCAGCAGGGATCAGAGTAGCAATCAGCCCCAGCATTTT; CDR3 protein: CASRDQSSNQPQHF
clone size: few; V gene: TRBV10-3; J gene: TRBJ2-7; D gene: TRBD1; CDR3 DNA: TGTGCCATCACCGACGACAGGGTCGAGCAGTACTTC; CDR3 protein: CAITDDRVEQYF
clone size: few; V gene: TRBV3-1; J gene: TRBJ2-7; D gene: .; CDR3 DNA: TGTGCCAGCAGCCAAGGGCCCAGCACCTACGAGCAGTACTTC; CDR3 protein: CASSQGPSTYEQYF
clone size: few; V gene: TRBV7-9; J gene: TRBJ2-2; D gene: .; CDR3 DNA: TGTGCCAGCAGCTTAGATCGGCTCACCGGGGAGCTGTTTTTT; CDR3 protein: CASSLDRLTGELFF
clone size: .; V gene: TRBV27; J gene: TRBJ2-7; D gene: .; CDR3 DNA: TGTGCCAGCAGTTTATTTTTCGACCGGCGGAGCGAGCAGTACTTC; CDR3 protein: CASSLFFDRRSEQYF
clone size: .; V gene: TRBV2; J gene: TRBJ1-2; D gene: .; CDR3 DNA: TGTGCCAGCAGTGAGGGGGCTAACTATGGCTACACCTTC; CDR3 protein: CASSEGANYGYTF
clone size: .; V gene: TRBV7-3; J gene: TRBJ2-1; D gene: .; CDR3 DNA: TGTGCCAGCTCGCATGGATACAATGAGCAGTTCTTC; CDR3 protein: CASSHGYNEQFF
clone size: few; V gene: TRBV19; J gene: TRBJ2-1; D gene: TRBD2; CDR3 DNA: TGTGCCAGTAGTATAGCGCCCGGGAGGAGCTCCTACAATGAGCAGTTCTTC; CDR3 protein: CASSIAPGRSSYNEQFF
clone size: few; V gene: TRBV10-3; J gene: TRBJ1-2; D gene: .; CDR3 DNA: TGTGCCATCAGTGGGACAGTTAACTATGGCTACACCTTC; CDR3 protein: CAISGTVNYGYTF
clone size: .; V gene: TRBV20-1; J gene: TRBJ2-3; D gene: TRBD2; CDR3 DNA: TGCAGTGCTAGAGATTATAGGACTAGCGGGAGGGCAGATACGCAGTATTTT; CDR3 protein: CSARDYRTSGRADTQYF
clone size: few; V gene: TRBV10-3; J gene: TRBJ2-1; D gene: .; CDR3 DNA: TGTGCCATCACCCTACCCGACAATCCCAGCTCCTACAATGAGCAGTTCTTC; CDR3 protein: CAITLPDNPSSYNEQFF
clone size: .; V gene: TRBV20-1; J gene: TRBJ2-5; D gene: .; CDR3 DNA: TGCAGTGCTAGGTGCCCCGGGGAGACCCAGTACTTC; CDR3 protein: CSARCPGETQYF
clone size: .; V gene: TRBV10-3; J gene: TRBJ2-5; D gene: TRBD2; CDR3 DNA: TGTGCCATCAGTGTGGCCGTGGCTAGCGGACTAGAGACCCAGTACTTC; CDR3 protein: CAISVAVASGLETQYF
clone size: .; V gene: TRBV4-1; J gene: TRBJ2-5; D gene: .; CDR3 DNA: TGCGCCAGCAGCCAAGCCTCCCGGGAAAGAGGGGCGACCCAGTACTTC; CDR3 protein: CASSQASRERGATQYF
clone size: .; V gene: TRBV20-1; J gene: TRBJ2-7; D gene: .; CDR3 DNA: TGCAGTGCTAGGGACCTGGGGGACTACGAGCAGTACTTC; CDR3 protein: CSARDLGDYEQYF
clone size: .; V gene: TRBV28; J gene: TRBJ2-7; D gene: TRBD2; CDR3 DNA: TGTGCCAGCAGGCTAGCTTCTAGCGGGAGGGCCTACGAGCAGTACTTC; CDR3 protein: CASRLASSGRAYEQYF
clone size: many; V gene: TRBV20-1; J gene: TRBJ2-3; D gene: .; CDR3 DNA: TGCAGTGCTCGGGACTCGTACACCACAGATACGCAGTATTTT; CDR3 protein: CSARDSYTTDTQYF
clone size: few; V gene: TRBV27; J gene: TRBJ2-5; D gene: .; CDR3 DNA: TGTGCCAGCAGTGCATCCGGGACATACCAAGAGACCCAGTACTTC; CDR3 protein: CASSASGTYQETQYF
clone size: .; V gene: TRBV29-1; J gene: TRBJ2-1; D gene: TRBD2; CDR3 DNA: TGCAGCGTTGAAGCTGCGGGAGCTGGGCCCAATGAGCAGTTCTTC; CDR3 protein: CSVEAAGAGPNEQFF
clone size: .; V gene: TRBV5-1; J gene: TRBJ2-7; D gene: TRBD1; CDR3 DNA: TGCGCCAGCAGCTTAAGTAGGACAGGGTCCTACGAGCAGTACTTC; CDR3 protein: CASSLSRTGSYEQYF